One sample yielded the 28 T cell receptor beta chains listed below, sequenced in a study of spatial heterogeneity in lung cancer. TCRdb used MiXCR to reprocess the 5' RACE reads, holding one entry per CDR3 protein. The top ten clones hold roughly 20% of a sample with some 2,000 distinct CDR3 sequences, about 11% of them seen once. Time point denoted: sample taken at primary tumor resection. Whole RNA from tumor, nontumor lung or frozen PBMC was sequenced unsorted. The sequences come from normal lung tissue next to the tumor, collected at surgery. The receptors shown here come from a male donor with early-stage non-small cell lung cancer.

By proportion, this clonotype is medium-sized (0.01 to 0.1%). The chain joins TRBV18 to TRBJ2-5, with no clear D. Per germline, CDR1 KGHSH and CDR2 LQKENI. V shed 5 bases and J shed 5 bases, with 6 bases lying between them. The CDR3 runs to 11 residues. The CDR3, as DNA: TGTGCCAGCTCATCAGAGGAGACCCAGTACTTC. It specifies CASSSEETQYF. Variable domain in full (rest from reference TRBV18 and TRBJ2-5): NAGVMQNPRHLVRRRGQEARLRCSPMKGHSHVYWYRQLPEEGLKFMVYLQKENIIDESGMPKERFSAEFPKEGPSILRIQQVVRGDSAAYFCASSSEETQYFGPGTRLLVL.

This clonotype turned up a few times. J is TRBJ2-3 and V is TRBV21-1; whether TRBD1, the table's D call, matches the DNA was not checked. TRBV21-1 is reported as a pseudogene. This CDR3 is built from 19 residues. CDR3 DNA sequence: TGTGCCAGCAGCAGTCCCGATGCGTCAGAGCGCCCCACCACAGATACGCAGTATTTT. The encoded protein is CASSSPDASERPTTDTQYF.

A single count supports this clonotype. Its ends do not fully match the called genes, so a read error is possible. The CDR3, as DNA: TGTGCCAGTAGTACGCGCACTAGCGGGGTAGTGGGGTCCTTC. Translation gives CASSTRTSGVVGSF. The gene calls are TRBV19 and TRBJ2-1; 10 bases fit TRBD2. This CDR3 region has 14 residues. Per the germline V gene, CDR1 is LNHDA and CDR2 is SQIVND (reference sequence).

The sample holds many counts of this clonotype. This chain uses TRBV5-1 with TRBJ2-1; 12 bases match TRBD2. Germline V gene data show CDR1 as SGHRS and CDR2 as YFSETQ. J gave up 6 bases and V 3 bases, and 4 bases lay outside the gene matches. The CDR3 has 15 amino acids. The CDR3 loop reads CASSSLAGGPNEQFF. The CDR3 nucleotides read TGCGCCAGCAGCTCTCTAGCGGGAGGGCCCAATGAGCAGTTCTTC.

This clonotype appeared many times. J is TRBJ2-7 and V is TRBV28; TRBD1 matches at 12 bases. V lost 4 bases, J lost 7 bases, and 5 bases stayed unmatched. The CDR3 is 14 residues long. The germline gives CDR1 MDHEN, CDR2 SYDVKM. DNA of the CDR3: TGTGCCAGCAGTTATGGGACAGGGGGCGGGGAGCAGTACTTC. It encodes CASSYGTGGGEQYF.

This clonotype was seen repeatedly, ten times or more. This chain uses TRBV5-1 with TRBJ2-7; possibly TRBD1 for D (5 bases). Germline V gives CDR1 SGHRS, CDR2 YFSETQ. The CDR3 sequence is 13 residues long. Trimming stripped 2 bases from V and 5 bases from J, with 11 bases between. The CDR3 loop reads CASSFGSGNEQYF. In DNA, the CDR3 is TGCGCCAGCAGCTTTGGGTCAGGGAACGAGCAGTACTTC.

Ten or more counts support this clonotype. This sequence joins TRBV11-2 and TRBJ2-7; D gene unclear. Germline CDR1 is SGHAT and CDR2 is FQNNGV. V was shortened by 5 bases and J by 1 base, with 6 bases between the two germline ends. CDR3 length: 12 amino acids. This CDR3 reads CASSALSYEQYF. CDR3 in DNA: TGTGCCAGCAGCGCGTTGTCCTACGAGCAGTACTTC.

This clonotype came up many times. The rearrangement joins TRBV12-3 or TRBV12-4 to TRBJ2-1; the D is unclear. The V end was cut by 6 bases, the J end by 8 bases, with 11 bases between. The CDR3 spans 12 residues. The CDR3, as DNA: TGTGCCAGCAGCATGGGTTTGGATGAGCAGTTCTTC. Its translation is CASSMGLDEQFF.

This clonotype is labeled as medium-sized. CDR3 region: CASSSSGAGDTQYF. The DNA of the CDR3 is TGTGCCAGCAGTTCCTCCGGAGCGGGAGATACGCAGTATTTT. The V gene is TRBV28, the J gene TRBJ2-3, with D tentatively TRBD2 (6 bases). The CDR3 has 14 residues. Trimming left V 4 bases short and J 5 bases short, with 13 bases between. Per germline, CDR1 MDHEN and CDR2 SYDVKM.

In this sample, this clonotype turned up many times. The chain recombines TRBV7-8 with TRBJ2-4; 9 nucleotides align to TRBD1. Germline loops: CDR1 SGHVS, CDR2 FQNEAQ. CDR3 length: 21 residues. V lost 3 bases to trimming and J lost 0 bases; unmatched junction nucleotides: 18. The CDR3 DNA reads as TGTGCCAGCAGCTTTCGTTTGCCGGGACAGGGAAAGGGACTAGCCAAAAACATTCAGTACTTC. Protein sequence: CASSFRLPGQGKGLAKNIQYF.

This clonotype is medium-sized (0.01 to 0.1%) by share. This chain uses TRBV29-1 with TRBJ2-7; 7 bases agree with TRBD1. The length of the CDR3 is 14 residues. CDR1 and CDR2 from the germline V gene are SQVTM and ANQGSEA. Unmatched junction bases numbered 14, after V lost 5 bases and J lost 7 bases. The CDR3: CSVKPHGDRGEQYF. As DNA, the CDR3 is TGCAGCGTTAAGCCCCACGGGGACAGAGGGGAGCAGTACTTC.

This clonotype is large. The chain employs TRBV11-1 and TRBJ1-1; D gene unclear. Germline V gene data show CDR1 as SGHAT and CDR2 as FQDESV (reference sequence). The CDR3 runs to 14 residues. V lost 5 bases to trimming and J lost 4 bases, with 14 bases between them. This chain's CDR3 is CASSPRTGGTEAFF. DNA of the CDR3: TGTGCCAGCAGCCCACGGACGGGTGGCACTGAAGCTTTCTTT. The full variable domain, in which reference TRBV11-1 and TRBJ1-1 provide the parts outside the CDR3, is EAEVAQSPRYKITEKSQAVAFWCDPISGHATLYWYRQILGQGPELLVQFQDESVVDDSQLPKDRFSAERLKGVDSTLKIQPAELGDSAMYLCASSPRTGGTEAFFGQGTRLTVV.

This clonotype is deemed medium-sized (0.01 to 0.1%). This chain links TRBV12-3 or TRBV12-4 with TRBJ2-7; 7 bases are shared with TRBD1. This CDR3 is 14 amino acids long. After removal of 3 bases from V and 5 bases from J, the junction contained 7 bases not matched to a gene. Here the CDR3 reads CASSFGTVLHEQYF. The CDR3 region has the DNA TGTGCCAGCAGTTTCGGGACAGTTCTCCACGAGCAGTACTTC.

This clonotype was counted only a few times. A much larger clone lies a single base off, so this may be a read error. This chain links TRBV7-3 with TRBJ2-2; D call uncertain. This CDR3 is 12 amino acids long. Germline CDR1 reads SGHTA; CDR2 reads FQGTGA. The DNA for the CDR3 is TGTACCAGCAGCTTTGGGACCGGGGAGCTGTTTTTT. Translating gives CTSSFGTGELFF.

This clonotype was detected only a few times. The rearrangement uses TRBV12-3 or TRBV12-4 and TRBJ1-5, with D perhaps matching TRBD1 (5 bases). The V end was cut by 2 bases, the J end by 5 bases, with 10 bases between. This CDR3 has 14 amino acids. CDR3 protein: CASSLQGGDQPQHF. The CDR3 DNA reads as TGTGCCAGCAGTTTACAGGGTGGGGATCAGCCCCAGCATTTT.

V is TRBV15 and J is TRBJ2-4, with 9 bases that match TRBD1. The CDR3 sequence is 15 residues long. With V trimmed by 3 bases and J by 7 bases, 7 bases remained unmatched. The germline gives CDR1 LNHNV, CDR2 YYDKDF (reference sequence). CDR3 sequence: CATSSRDRAGNIQYF. CDR3 DNA: TGTGCCACCAGCAGTAGGGACAGGGCCGGGAACATTCAGTACTTC. Based on the CDR3 plus reference TRBV15 and TRBJ2-4, the full variable domain is DAMVIQNPRYQVTQFGKPVTLSCSQTLNHNVMYWYQQKSSQAPKLLFHYYDKDFNNEADTPDNFQSRRPNTSFCFLDIRSPGLGDTAMYLCATSSRDRAGNIQYFGAGTRLSVL.

By share, this clonotype counts as medium-sized. The chain combines TRBV11-2 with TRBJ1-5; D perhaps matches TRBD1 (6 bases). The CDR3 has 14 residues. V dropped 5 bases and J dropped 2 bases, with 10 bases sitting between them. CDR1 and CDR2 from the germline V gene are SGHAT and FQNNGV. This CDR3 reads CASSQGTGNQPQHF. As DNA, the CDR3 is TGTGCCAGCAGCCAGGGGACGGGCAATCAGCCCCAGCATTTT.

This clonotype qualifies as medium-sized (0.01 to 0.1%). The chain couples TRBV27 to TRBJ2-1; 11 bases fit TRBD2. V trimming: 5 bases; J trimming: 3 bases; junction bases outside the gene matches: 6. The CDR3 runs to 16 residues. Germline V lookup: CDR1 MNHEY, CDR2 SMNVEV (reference sequence). The CDR3 region has the DNA TGTGCCAGCAGTCAACCCGGGACTAGCGGCTACAATGAGCAGTTCTTC. This encodes CASSQPGTSGYNEQFF.

This clonotype was recorded many times. The chain couples TRBV6-5 to TRBJ2-5; D remains ambiguous. The CDR3 spans 11 residues. CDR1 and CDR2 (germline): MNHEY, SVGAGI. V lost 6 bases, J lost 4 bases, and 6 bases lay in between. This CDR3 is CASRSGETQYF. The CDR3 DNA reads as TGTGCCAGCAGGAGTGGAGAGACCCAGTACTTC.

Many counts were recorded for this clonotype. V gene TRBV19 combines with J gene TRBJ2-1; D gene ambiguous. This CDR3 comprises 16 residues. V dropped 2 bases and J dropped 0 bases, with 11 bases sitting between them. The germline CDR1 and CDR2 sequences are LNHDA and SQIVND (reference sequence). CDR3: CASSISVGSSYNEQFF. The CDR3 coding sequence is TGTGCCAGTAGTATAAGCGTTGGAAGCTCCTACAATGAGCAGTTCTTC.

Sample share makes this clonotype medium-sized. The chain carries TRBV30 and TRBJ2-7; no reliable D call. Germline V gene lookup returns CDR1 GTSNPN and CDR2 SVGIG (reference sequence). The CDR3 contains 12 residues. V was trimmed by 5 bases and J by 3 bases, leaving 11 bases between them. The chain's CDR3 is CAWGPPNYEQYF. In DNA form, the CDR3 reads TGTGCCTGGGGGCCCCCCAACTACGAGCAGTACTTC.

By share of the sample, this clonotype is medium-sized. This chain connects TRBV20-1 to TRBJ2-1, with TRBD2 as a possible D gene (6 bases). V dropped 5 bases and J dropped 5 bases, with 16 bases sitting between them. The CDR3 is made up of 14 amino acids. Germline values: CDR1 DFQATT, CDR2 SNEGSKA (reference sequence). CDR3 in amino acids: CSASRDSRNNEQFF. Here the CDR3 DNA reads TGCAGTGCTTCCCGGGACTCACGGAACAATGAGCAGTTCTTC.

This clonotype is labeled large (0.1 to 1%). This chain joins TRBV9 and TRBJ2-6; D gene ambiguous. CDR1 and CDR2 (germline): SGDLS, YYNGEE. V lost 7 bases and J lost 6, with 11 bases in between. CDR3 length: 13 residues. For the CDR3, the DNA is TGTGCCAGCTCCTCACCCGCGGCCAACGTCCTGACTTTC. It is translated as CASSSPAANVLTF.

Within the sample, this clonotype is large. The CDR3 is CASSPTGTGNSPLHF. CDR3 nucleotides: TGTGCCAGCAGTCCCACCGGGACGGGGAATTCACCCCTCCACTTT. The V gene is TRBV6-6, the J gene TRBJ1-6; possibly TRBD1 for D (5 bases). The CDR3 is 15 residues long. V lost 5 bases to trimming and J lost 7 bases, with 15 bases between them. Germline V lookup: CDR1 MNHNY, CDR2 SVGAGI (reference sequence).

This clonotype is medium-sized by share. The chain carries TRBV5-1 and TRBJ1-2, with D unclear. The CDR3 is 16 residues long. V lost 2 bases, J lost 9 bases, and 23 bases lay in between. Germline V gene data show CDR1 as SGHRS and CDR2 as YFSETQ. The CDR3 DNA reads as TGCGCCAGCAGCTTTTCTACTGGTGGCAGCGGTCGGAGCTACACCTTC. It specifies CASSFSTGGSGRSYTF.

In its sample, this clonotype is medium-sized (0.01 to 0.1%). V and J are TRBV7-9 and TRBJ2-2; TRBD2 might be the D (5 bases). This CDR3 has 14 residues. V dropped 8 bases and J dropped 2 bases, with 12 bases sitting between them. CDR1 is SEHNR and CDR2 is FQNEAQ in the germline V gene (reference sequence). As DNA, the CDR3 is TGTGCCAGCGAGGGAGCGGTAAACACCGGGGAGCTGTTTTTT. Translated, it gives CASEGAVNTGELFF. The whole variable domain, filled in from reference TRBV7-9 and TRBJ2-2, reads DTGVSQNPRHKITKRGQNVTFRCDPISEHNRLYWYRQTLGQGPEFLTYFQNEAQLEKSRLLSDRFSAERPKGSFSTLEIQRTEQGDSAMYLCASEGAVNTGELFFGEGSRLTVL.

The chain uses TRBV18 and TRBJ1-1, with D possibly TRBD1 on 6 matching bases. Germline assignment: CDR1 KGHSH and CDR2 LQKENI. The CDR3 covers 14 residues. With 10 bases removed from V and 1 base from J, the gap between germline ends came to 16 bases. The CDR3 loop is CATMGAGRNTEAFF. The CDR3 DNA sequence: TGTGCCACCATGGGGGCAGGGAGGAACACTGAAGCTTTCTTT. The full variable domain, rest sourced from reference TRBV18 and TRBJ1-1, is NAGVMQNPRHLVRRRGQEARLRCSPMKGHSHVYWYRQLPEEGLKFMVYLQKENIIDESGMPKERFSAEFPKEGPSILRIQQVVRGDSAAYFCATMGAGRNTEAFFGQGTRLTVV.

This clonotype was seen ten or more times. This rearrangement joins TRBV7-8 to TRBJ2-2, with D unclear. The CDR3 is 16 amino acids. Germline-derived CDR1 and CDR2 are SGHVS and FQNEAQ. V was trimmed by 5 bases and J by 6 bases, leaving 19 bases between them. The CDR3 sequence is CASSTPRRPLAGELFF. CDR3 DNA: TGTGCCAGCAGCACACCCCGAAGGCCCCTCGCCGGGGAGCTGTTTTTT.